This T cell receptor beta chain came from a study of identical twins. Healthy Caucasians, and only they, were the donors. Via MiXCR, TCRdb re-called the 5' RACE reads, giving one row per CDR3 protein. The data show 520,000 or so distinct CDR3 sequences, approximately 22% seen once. The same data also went into a second study, on T cells expressing NK-cell markers. That source notes: Among CD8+ T cells from over 5 donors, dominant NKG2C+ clonotypes accounted for about 1.0-7.5%.

Sequencing was performed on CD4+ T cells sorted from blood. This clonotype was obtained from a woman in her late teens or twenties in good health.

The CDR3 nucleotides read TGCGCCAGCAGCTTGAGCGGGGGCCGCGGAGATACGCAGTATTTT. Its protein is CASSLSGGRGDTQYF. The chain is built from TRBV5-1 and TRBJ2-3; 8 bases fit TRBD2. Germline V lookup: CDR1 SGHRS, CDR2 YFSETQ. Trimming took 1 base from V and 5 from J; bases not matched to a gene: 6. This CDR3 region has 15 residues.